This entry lists 16 T cell receptor beta chains sequenced from one sample in a study of T cells expressing NK-cell markers. Using the 5' RACE reads, TCRdb records one entry per CDR3 protein without DNA. The data include 440,000 or so distinct CDR3 sequences; the top ten clones carry roughly 8%. Sample: blood T cells: a sorted CD56 or NKG2C T cell subset, CD4+ or CD8+ T cells, or bulk PBMC T cells (not recorded which). Receptors originate from a woman aged 18 to 75 in good health.

The chain has TRBV20-1 and TRBJ2-1; TCRdb selects TRBD2, and the lack of DNA leaves this call unchecked. The CDR3 spans 17 residues. Germline CDR1 and CDR2: DFQATT and SNEGSKA (reference sequence). CDR3: CSALTSGGARSYNEQFF.

The J gene is TRBJ1-1, the V gene TRBV6-2 or TRBV6-3; the TCRdb D gene call, TRBD1, has no DNA to confirm it. The germline V gene encodes CDR1 MNHEY and CDR2 SVGEGT. The CDR3 sequence is 14 residues long. The CDR3 sequence is CASSYILRGTEAFF.

The chain carries TRBV2 and TRBJ1-5; the D gene TCRdb calls, TRBD1, cannot be checked with no DNA. The germline V gene has CDR1 SNHLY and CDR2 FYNNEI. The CDR3 loop spans 14 amino acids. Here the CDR3 reads CASSDYGRNQPQHF.

V usage is TRBV6-5 and J usage is TRBJ1-2; without DNA, the TCRdb call of TRBD1 cannot be checked. Germline V gene data show CDR1 as MNHEY and CDR2 as SVGAGI. The length of the CDR3 is 12 residues. The CDR3 reads CAGRGQGGGYTF.

This chain's CDR3 is CASSYGTSGSEQYF. This sequence joins TRBV27 and TRBJ2-7; TCRdb's D call, TRBD2, is unchecked because there is no DNA. The CDR3 has 14 residues. The germline CDR1 and CDR2 sequences are MNHEY and SMNVEV (reference sequence).

The chain recombines TRBV9 with TRBJ2-1; TCRdb's D call, TRBD2, is unchecked because there is no DNA. CDR3 length equals 13 residues. Germline V gene lookup returns CDR1 SGDLS and CDR2 YYNGEE. The CDR3 here is CASSALDYNEQFF.

CDR3 region: CASSFRGAGVAYEQYF. The V gene is TRBV7-9, the J gene TRBJ2-7; the TCRdb D gene call, TRBD1, has no DNA to confirm it. This CDR3 region has 16 residues. The V gene's germline CDR1 is SEHNR and CDR2 FQNEAQ (reference sequence). Variable domain in full (rest from reference TRBV7-9 and TRBJ2-7): DTGVSQNPRHKITKRGQNVTFRCDPISEHNRLYWYRQTLGQGPEFLTYFQNEAQLEKSRLLSDRFSAERPKGSFSTLEIQRTEQGDSAMYLCASSFRGAGVAYEQYFGPGTRLTVT.

V gene TRBV7-9 combines with J gene TRBJ2-1. Germline lookup yields CDR1 SEHNR and CDR2 FQNEAQ (reference sequence). This CDR3 is 14 amino acids long. CDR3 in amino acids: CASSPWTVRTEQFF.

This chain uses TRBV11-2 with TRBJ2-1; TCRdb's D call of TRBD2 is untestable without DNA. The germline V gene encodes CDR1 SGHAT and CDR2 FQNNGV. CDR3 size: 18 residues. The CDR3 is CASSFWTSGIRSRNEQFF.

V is TRBV9 and J is TRBJ2-5; the TCRdb call, TRBD1, lacks DNA for checking. The length of the CDR3 is 13 residues. Germline V gene lookup returns CDR1 SGDLS and CDR2 YYNGEE. The CDR3 reads CASNPGVGETQYF.

The chain employs TRBV20-1 and TRBJ2-5; the TCRdb D gene call, TRBD2, has no DNA to confirm it. Germline values: CDR1 DFQATT, CDR2 SNEGSKA (reference sequence). This CDR3 has 13 amino acids. CDR3 protein: CSVAGYGQETQYF.

CDR3 loop: CASSLWGTTEAFF. The chain employs TRBV27 and TRBJ1-1. The length of the CDR3 is 13 residues. Germline lookup yields CDR1 MNHEY and CDR2 SMNVEV (reference sequence).

V is TRBV29-1 and J is TRBJ2-3. This CDR3 spans 11 amino acids. Germline-derived CDR1 and CDR2 are SQVTM and ANQGSEA. The CDR3 loop is CSVEARNTQYF.

The chain links TRBV20-1 to TRBJ2-2; the D call of TRBD2 rests on TCRdb alone, since no DNA is present to check it. Germline V lookup: CDR1 DFQATT, CDR2 SNEGSKA (reference sequence). This CDR3 contains 13 residues. CDR3 loop: CSARGLAPGELFF.

The V and J genes are TRBV29-1 and TRBJ1-2. CDR1 is SQVTM, CDR2 ANQGSEA, per germline. This CDR3 has 12 residues. The CDR3 region is CSAQSSSYGYTF.

The chain carries TRBV12-3 or TRBV12-4 and TRBJ1-6. This CDR3 spans 16 amino acids. CDR3: CASSSISKTGNSPLHF.